Listed below are T cell receptor beta chains from one sample, sequenced in a study of blood T cell repertoires in COVID-19. The table came from immunoSEQ multiplex PCR; TCRdb's copy has only in-frame clones and leaves some out. The table records approximately 270,000 clones, 80% to 90% of them present only once. The sequenced material came from PBMCs or T cells enriched from blood (not recorded which). The receptors were sampled from a man between 35 and 55 years old who had recovered from COVID-19. CDR3s include the opening cysteine and the closing phenylalanine or tryptophan. D genes are given only for firm matches. Clone size is shown for a subset of rows, as once, few, many or a class of expanded clone.

clone_size j_call v_call d_call cdr3_nt cdr3_aa
NA TRBJ2-3 TRBV3-1/TRBV3-2 TRBD2 TGTGCCAGCAGCCAGCTAGCGGGAATAGATACGCAGTATTTT CASSQLAGIDTQYF
many TRBJ1-2 TRBV4-1 NA TGCGCCAGCAGCCACCCACTCATGGGCCGGGGTCGGGGCTACACCTTC CASSHPLMGRGRGYTF
NA TRBJ1-2 TRBV4-3 NA TGCGCCAGCAGCCAGTTTGGGGGGGGAAGGTCCTATGGCTACACCTTC CASSQFGGGRSYGYTF
once TRBJ1-1 TRBV9 NA TGTGCCAGCAGCGTAAGCCAAAACACTGAAGCTTTCTTT CASSVSQNTEAFF
NA TRBJ1-4 TRBV4-2 NA TGTGCCAGCAGCCAAGAGATGAGGTCCGGAGCTAATGAAAAACTGTTTTTT CASSQEMRSGANEKLFF
few TRBJ2-1 TRBV6-2/TRBV6-3 NA TGTGCCAGCAGTTCCGGGACTCAGCAGTTCTTC CASSSGTQQFF
NA TRBJ2-7 TRBV5-6 NA TGTGCCAGCAGGCTGGGTCCCGGAGGGTCCTACGAGCAGTACTTC CASRLGPGGSYEQYF
NA TRBJ2-1 TRBV7-9 TRBD2 TGTGCCAGCAGCTTAGCGCTTGCGGGGGGAAACAATGAGCAGTTCTTC CASSLALAGGNNEQFF
NA TRBJ2-7 TRBV18 NA TGTGCCAGCTCACCAGGGTCAGGGGAGCAGTACTTC CASSPGSGEQYF
NA TRBJ1-3 TRBV2 TRBD1 TGTGCCAGCACCTTGGGACAGGGGACGAACTCTGGAAACACCATATATTTT CASTLGQGTNSGNTIYF
NA TRBJ2-2 TRBV10-3 TRBD1 TGTGCCATCACTCCCGGGACAGGGAACACCGGGGAGCTGTTTTTT CAITPGTGNTGELFF
NA TRBJ2-3 TRBV19 TRBD2 TGTGCCACCGGACTAGCGGGAGACTTGGGGCAGTATTTT CATGLAGDLGQYF
few TRBJ1-1 TRBV6-2/TRBV6-3 NA TGTGCCAGCAGTTACGGGACAGAAGCTTTCTTT CASSYGTEAFF
NA TRBJ1-4 TRBV3-1/TRBV3-2 NA TGTGCCAGCAGCCAAGATCTCACTAATGAAAAACTGTTTTTT CASSQDLTNEKLFF
NA TRBJ2-1 TRBV24-1 NA TGTGCCACCAGTGATTGGGCGGGGAGCTCCTACAATGAGCAGTTCTTC CATSDWAGSSYNEQFF
NA TRBJ1-1 TRBV19 TRBD1 TGTGCCAGTAGTATCCCAACAGGGGCGATATTGAACACTGAAGCTTTCTTT CASSIPTGAILNTEAFF
few TRBJ2-5 TRBV3-1/TRBV3-2 TRBD2 TGTGCCAGCAGCCTACCTAGCGGAGGTGGGGAGACCCAGTACTTC CASSLPSGGGETQYF
NA TRBJ2-7 TRBV7-2 TRBD1 TGTGCCAGCAGCCCGACGACAGGGACCTACGAGCAGTACTTC CASSPTTGTYEQYF